The 10 T cell receptor beta chains reported below all come from one sample, sequenced in a study of blood T cell repertoires in COVID-19. Clones were sequenced by immunoSEQ multiplex PCR, and TCRdb holds only the in-frame ones, with some missing. The table has some 270,000 clones, roughly 89% seen once. The sample taken for sequencing was peripheral blood. Receptors were obtained from an older woman with COVID-19, enrolled during active disease.

This chain connects TRBV30 to TRBJ1-5; the match to TRBD1 covers 8 bases. CDR3 length: 14 amino acids. Trimming took 0 bases from V and 4 from J; bases not matched to a gene: 2. Germline V gives CDR1 GTSNPN, CDR2 SVGIG (reference sequence). Written as DNA, the CDR3 is TGTGCCTGGAGTGTAGACAGGGGAAATCAGCCCCAGCATTTT. Protein: CAWSVDRGNQPQHF.

J is TRBJ2-1 and V is TRBV4-2; D is perhaps TRBD1 (6 bases). The CDR3 runs to 16 residues. CDR1 and CDR2 (germline): LGHNA, YNFKEQ. The V gene lost 1 base and the J gene lost 4 bases, with 14 bases spanning the gap. CDR3 amino acids: CASSQVGRGGYNEQFF. In nucleotides, the CDR3 is TGTGCCAGCAGCCAAGTCGGCAGGGGCGGTTACAATGAGCAGTTCTTC.

This chain uses TRBV7-9 with TRBJ2-7, with D possibly matching TRBD2 (6 bases). Trimming left V 6 bases short and J 3 bases short, with 18 bases between. Germline V gives CDR1 SEHNR, CDR2 FQNEAQ (reference sequence). The CDR3 is 15 amino acids. CDR3 protein: CASRSEGTAYYEQYF. The CDR3 region has the DNA TGTGCCAGCAGGTCGGAGGGTACAGCCTACTACGAGCAGTACTTC.

The chain uses TRBV5-1 and TRBJ2-2; perhaps TRBD1 as D (5 bases). Germline CDR1 reads SGHRS; CDR2 reads YFSETQ. Trimming removed 1 base from V and 0 bases from J, with 13 bases in between. CDR3 length: 17 residues. CDR3 loop: CASSLLAQGANTGELFF. The CDR3 nucleotides are TGCGCCAGCAGCTTGCTGGCCCAGGGCGCGAACACCGGGGAGCTGTTTTTT. Based on the CDR3 plus reference TRBV5-1 and TRBJ2-2, the full variable domain is KAGVTQTPRYLIKTRGQQVTLSCSPISGHRSVSWYQQTPGQGLQFLFEYFSETQRNKGNFPGRFSGRQFSNSRSEMNVSTLELGDSALYLCASSLLAQGANTGELFFGEGSRLTVL.

This CDR3 reads CAWRRGWLAGGEQYF. Written as DNA, the CDR3 is TGTGCCTGGAGGAGAGGGTGGCTAGCGGGGGGCGAGCAGTACTTC. The chain combines TRBV30 with TRBJ2-7; 11 positions agree with TRBD2. Germline V gene lookup returns CDR1 GTSNPN and CDR2 SVGIG (reference sequence). The length of the CDR3 is 15 residues. Trimming removed 3 bases from V and 6 bases from J; junction bases left unmatched: 10.

As regards this clone: The sample contains more than one DNA sequence encoding this CDR3. This chain links TRBV27 with TRBJ2-1, with a weak D call TRBD2 (5 bases). CDR1 MNHEY and CDR2 SMNVEV come from the germline V gene (reference sequence). CDR3 length: 13 residues. The germline V and J ends were trimmed by 5 bases and 4 bases, with 9 bases remaining between them. The CDR3 sequence is CASSRGSYNEQFF. Here the CDR3 DNA reads TGTGCCAGCAGTCGGGGTTCTTACAATGAGCAGTTCTTC.

This clone was observed once. The chain uses TRBV5-5 and TRBJ2-4; 7 bases align to TRBD1. The V and J ends lost 4 bases and 0 bases, in that order; junction bases with no gene match: 10. This CDR3 has 17 residues. In germline, CDR1 is SGHKS, CDR2 YYEKEE (reference sequence). The chain's CDR3 is CASSPRDRQLAKNIQYF. The CDR3 DNA sequence: TGTGCCAGCAGCCCTCGGGACAGACAGCTAGCCAAAAACATTCAGTACTTC.

This chain links TRBV5-1 with TRBJ1-2, with TRBD1 as a possible D gene (6 bases). The V gene lost 0 bases and the J gene lost 4 bases, with 13 bases spanning the gap. The CDR3 has 15 amino acids. Germline V CDR1 and CDR2: SGHRS, YFSETQ. CDR3 region: CASSLDSGQIYGYTF. The CDR3 DNA is TGCGCCAGCAGCTTGGACTCCGGACAGATCTATGGCTACACCTTC.

The V call is TRBV29-1, the J call TRBJ2-7, with TRBD1 identical over 9 bases. The V and J ends lost 4 bases and 5 bases, in that order; junction bases with no gene match: 9. The CDR3 has 14 amino acids. Germline CDR1 reads SQVTM; CDR2 reads ANQGSEA. The CDR3 coding sequence is TGCAGCGTTGGCAACCGGGACAGGGAAAACGAGCAGTACTTC. Translating it yields CSVGNRDRENEQYF.

The V call is TRBV19, the J call TRBJ1-1; 8 bases are shared with TRBD1. V lost 4 bases, J lost 5 bases, and 3 bases stayed unmatched. The CDR3 runs to 13 residues. The V gene's germline CDR1 is LNHDA and CDR2 SQIVND (reference sequence). CDR3 amino acids: CASSTDRDTEAFF. The CDR3 DNA sequence: TGTGCCAGTAGTACGGACAGGGATACTGAAGCTTTCTTT. The whole variable domain, remainder taken from reference TRBV19 and TRBJ1-1, is DGGITQSPKYLFRKEGQNVTLSCEQNLNHDAMYWYRQDPGQGLRLIYYSQIVNDFQKGDIAEGYSVSREKKESFPLTVTSAQKNPTAFYLCASSTDRDTEAFFGQGTRLTVV.